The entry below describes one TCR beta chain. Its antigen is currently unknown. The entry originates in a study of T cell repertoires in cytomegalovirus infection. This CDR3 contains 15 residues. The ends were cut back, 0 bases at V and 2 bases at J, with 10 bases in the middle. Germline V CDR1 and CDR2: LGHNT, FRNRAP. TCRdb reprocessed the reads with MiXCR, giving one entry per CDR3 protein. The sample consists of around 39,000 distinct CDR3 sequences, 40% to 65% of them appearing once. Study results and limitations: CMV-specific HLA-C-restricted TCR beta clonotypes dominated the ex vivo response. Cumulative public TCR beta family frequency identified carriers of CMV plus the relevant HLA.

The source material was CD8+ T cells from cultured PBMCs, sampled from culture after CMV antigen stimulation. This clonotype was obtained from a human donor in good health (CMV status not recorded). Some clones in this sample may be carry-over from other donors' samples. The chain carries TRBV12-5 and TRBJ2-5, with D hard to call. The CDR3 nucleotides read TGTGCTAGTGGTTTGGTAGGGTCTGTACAAGAGACCCAGTACTTC. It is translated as CASGLVGSVQETQYF. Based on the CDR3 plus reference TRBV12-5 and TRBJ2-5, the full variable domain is DARVTQTPRHKVTEMGQEVTMRCQPILGHNTVFWYRQTMMQGLELLAYFRNRAPLDDSGMPKDRFSAEMPDATLATLKIQPSEPRDSAVYFCASGLVGSVQETQYFGPGTRLLVL.